This section outlines one T cell receptor beta chain sequence together with its context. Antigen specificity is unknown. The data are from a study of early stage breast cancer tumors. Findings of the study overall: Unsorted bulk genomic DNA sequencing lacked pairing and functional marker data.

Sequencing used immunoSEQ multiplex PCR; TCRdb keeps in-frame clones, though not all of them. The table records tens of thousands of clones, around 90% of them present only once. The CDR3 covers 15 residues. The germline V gene has CDR1 SGHRS and CDR2 YFSETQ. With 0 bases clipped from V and 6 bases from J, the junction kept 3 bases outside the gene matches. The clonotype was recovered from a person between 65 and 79 years old with breast cancer. This rearrangement joins TRBV5-1 to TRBJ1-6; 7 bases map to TRBD1. The sequencing input was blood. CDR3 sequence: CASSLGQGGNSPLHF. CDR3 in DNA: TGCGCCAGCAGCTTGGGACAGGGCGGTAATTCACCCCTCCACTTT.